The clone carrying this T cell receptor (beta chain) showed up many times. No antigen is known for it. This sample was included in a study of Graves' ophthalmopathy and Graves' hyperthyroidism. The CDR3 contains 15 residues. V lost 5 bases and J 5 bases, leaving 18 bases between the germline ends. Per the germline V gene, CDR1 is SEHNR and CDR2 is FQNEAQ (reference sequence). Moderate-to-severe activity, CAS at least 3, NOSPECS at least 4 and duration under 3 months characterized donors with ophthalmopathy. RNA transcripts yielded amplified TCR beta CDR3 regions. HTBI primers primed a first-round RT-PCR, and a second-round multiplex PCR followed. TCRdb reprocessed the multiplex PCR reads with MiXCR, giving one entry per CDR3 protein. The table has 600,000 to 950,000 distinct CDR3 sequences, 40% seen once. Points from the study as a whole: Separation of ophthalmopathy from stable hyperthyroidism was achieved by a 13-signature model, at about 90% sensitivity and approximately 84% specificity.

Sequencing used peripheral blood. The rearrangement uses TRBV7-9 and TRBJ1-1; D is possibly TRBD1 (5 bases). This TCR was sampled from an adult man with Graves' ophthalmopathy. The CDR3 protein is CASSPFGAGRTEAFF. The CDR3 DNA reads as TGTGCCAGCAGCCCGTTTGGTGCAGGGAGGACTGAAGCTTTCTTT.